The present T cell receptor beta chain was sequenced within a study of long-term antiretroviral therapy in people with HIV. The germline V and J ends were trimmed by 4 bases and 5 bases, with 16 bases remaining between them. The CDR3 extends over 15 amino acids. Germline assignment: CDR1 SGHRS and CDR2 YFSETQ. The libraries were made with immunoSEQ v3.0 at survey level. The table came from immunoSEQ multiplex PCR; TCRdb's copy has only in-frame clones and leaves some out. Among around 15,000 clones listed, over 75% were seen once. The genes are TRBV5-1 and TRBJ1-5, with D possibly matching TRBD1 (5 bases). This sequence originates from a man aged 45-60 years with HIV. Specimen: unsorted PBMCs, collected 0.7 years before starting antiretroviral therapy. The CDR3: CASSPGPQGDQPQHF. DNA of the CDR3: TGCGCCAGCAGCCCGGGACCCCAAGGGGATCAGCCCCAGCATTTT.